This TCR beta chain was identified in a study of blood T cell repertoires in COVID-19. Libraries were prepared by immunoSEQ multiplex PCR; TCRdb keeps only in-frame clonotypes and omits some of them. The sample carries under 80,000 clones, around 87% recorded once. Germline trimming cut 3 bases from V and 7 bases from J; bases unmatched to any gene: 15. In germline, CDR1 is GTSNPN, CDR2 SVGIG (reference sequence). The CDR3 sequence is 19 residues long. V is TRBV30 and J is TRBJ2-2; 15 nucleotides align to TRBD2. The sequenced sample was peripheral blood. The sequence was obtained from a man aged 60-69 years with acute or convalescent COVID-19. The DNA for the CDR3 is TGTGCCTGGAGCCGGTTCAGGACTAGCGGGGGGGCTGTCGGCGGGGAGCTGTTTTTT. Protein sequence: CAWSRFRTSGGAVGGELFF.